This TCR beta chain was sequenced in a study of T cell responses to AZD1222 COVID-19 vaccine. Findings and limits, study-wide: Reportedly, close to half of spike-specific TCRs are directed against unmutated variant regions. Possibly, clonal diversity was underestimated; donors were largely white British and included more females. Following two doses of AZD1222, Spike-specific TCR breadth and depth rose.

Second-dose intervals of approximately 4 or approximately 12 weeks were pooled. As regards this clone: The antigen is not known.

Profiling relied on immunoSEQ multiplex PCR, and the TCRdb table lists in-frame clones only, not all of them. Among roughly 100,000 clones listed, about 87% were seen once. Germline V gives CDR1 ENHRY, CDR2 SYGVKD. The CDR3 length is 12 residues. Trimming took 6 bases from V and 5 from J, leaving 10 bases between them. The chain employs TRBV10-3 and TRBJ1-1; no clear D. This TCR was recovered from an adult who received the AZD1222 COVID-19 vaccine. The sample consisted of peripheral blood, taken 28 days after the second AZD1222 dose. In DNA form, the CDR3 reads TGTGCCATCAGCCAGCGGGGAACTGAAGCTTTCTTT. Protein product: CAISQRGTEAFF.